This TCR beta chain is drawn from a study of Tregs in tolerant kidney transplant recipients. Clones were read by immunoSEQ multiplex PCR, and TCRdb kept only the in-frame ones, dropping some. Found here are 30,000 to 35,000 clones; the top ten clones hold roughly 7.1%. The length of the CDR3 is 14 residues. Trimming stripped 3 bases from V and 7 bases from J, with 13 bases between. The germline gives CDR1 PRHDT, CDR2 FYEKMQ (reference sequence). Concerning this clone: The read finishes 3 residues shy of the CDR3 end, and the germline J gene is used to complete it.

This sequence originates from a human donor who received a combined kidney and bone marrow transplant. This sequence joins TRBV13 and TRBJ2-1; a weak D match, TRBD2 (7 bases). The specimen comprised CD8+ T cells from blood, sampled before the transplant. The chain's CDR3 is CASSFGGPQNEQFF. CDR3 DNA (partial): TGTGCCAGCAGCTTCGGGGGGCCTCAAAATGAG.